This entry lists 18 T cell receptor beta chains sequenced from one sample in a study of CD8+CD57+ T cells in acquired aplastic anemia. Sequencing was done on patients that had shown CD8+CD57+ cell expansion by flow cytometry. TCR beta VDJ and CDR3 were profiled, and genomic DNA was the template. TCRdb re-derived calls from the reads in MiXCR, one entry per CDR3 protein. The sample includes 200,000 to 250,000 distinct CDR3 sequences, under 55% of them seen just once. Sequencing was carried out using sorted CD4+, CD8+, or CD8+CD57+ T cells (not recorded which) from PBMCs. The receptors originated from a human donor with aplastic anemia.

This clonotype was counted once. The genes are TRBV7-9 and TRBJ1-6; D unclear. Germline CDR1 SEHNR, CDR2 FQNEAQ (reference sequence). Trimming took 6 bases from V and 5 from J, leaving 11 bases between them. The length of the CDR3 is 14 residues. CDR3 loop: CASRSGSHNSPLHF. The CDR3 nucleotides read TGTGCCAGCAGGTCCGGGTCGCATAATTCACCCCTCCACTTT. The full variable domain, in which reference TRBV7-9 and TRBJ1-6 provide the parts outside the CDR3, is DTGVSQNPRHKITKRGQNVTFRCDPISEHNRLYWYRQTLGQGPEFLTYFQNEAQLEKSRLLSDRFSAERPKGSFSTLEIQRTEQGDSAMYLCASRSGSHNSPLHFGNGTRLTVT.

This chain uses TRBV7-9 with TRBJ1-4; TRBD1 matches 10 bases. Per the germline V gene, CDR1 is SEHNR and CDR2 is FQNEAQ (reference sequence). Trimming at V came to 1 base and at J to 11 bases, leaving 4 bases not matched to a gene. This CDR3 is built from 14 residues. CDR3 loop: CASSLEGQGNKLFF. The CDR3 nucleotides are TGTGCCAGCAGCTTAGAGGGACAGGGGAATAAACTGTTTTTT.

The J gene is TRBJ1-5, the V gene TRBV14; no reliable D call. The germline V gene has CDR1 SGHDN and CDR2 FVKESK. This CDR3 region has 13 residues. Trimming pared 0 bases from V and 5 bases from J, leaving 5 bases between. The CDR3 sequence is CASSQEIDQPQHF. The CDR3, as DNA: TGTGCCAGCAGCCAAGAAATCGATCAGCCCCAGCATTTT.

This clonotype was seen repeatedly, ten times or more. The J gene is TRBJ2-1, the V gene TRBV19, with D hard to call. V gave up 5 bases and J gave up 0 bases, with 5 bases separating them. This CDR3 is built from 13 residues. Germline values: CDR1 LNHDA, CDR2 SQIVND (reference sequence). CDR3 amino acids: CASSLSSYNEQFF. Here the CDR3 DNA reads TGTGCCAGTAGTTTGAGCTCCTACAATGAGCAGTTCTTC.

V and J are TRBV7-2 and TRBJ2-6; D is undetermined. Germline V gives CDR1 SGHTA, CDR2 FQGNSA. The CDR3 extends over 15 amino acids. Trimming took 8 bases from V and 0 from J, leaving 11 bases between them. This CDR3 is CASGPRHSGANVLTF. For the CDR3, the DNA is TGTGCCAGCGGCCCACGTCACTCTGGGGCCAACGTCCTGACTTTC.

The chain combines TRBV20-1 with TRBJ2-5; 10 bases align to TRBD1. Unmatched junction bases numbered 9, after V lost 6 bases and J lost 5 bases. The germline gives CDR1 DFQATT, CDR2 SNEGSKA (reference sequence). The CDR3 is made up of 14 amino acids. For the CDR3, the DNA is TGCAGTGCCCTACCAGGACAGGGGGGGGAGACCCAGTACTTC. Its translation is CSALPGQGGETQYF.

This clonotype has at least ten counts. This CDR3 is CASSRQGVDTQYF. The CDR3 DNA is TGTGCCAGCAGTCGGCAGGGAGTAGATACGCAGTATTTT. This sequence joins TRBV6-5 and TRBJ2-3, with D possibly being TRBD1 or TRBD2 (5 bases each). Looked up from germline, CDR1 is MNHEY and CDR2 is SVGAGI. This CDR3 is 13 amino acids long. Trimming took 5 bases from V and 5 from J, leaving 11 bases between them.

This clonotype came up many times. This chain links TRBV13 with TRBJ2-3, with 7 bases matching TRBD1. The CDR3 is 16 residues long. The germline V gene has CDR1 PRHDT and CDR2 FYEKMQ (reference sequence). Trimming cost V 2 bases and J 1 base; bases outside gene matches: 6. The CDR3 nucleotides are TGTGCCAGCAGCTTATTATGGACAGGCCGCACAGATACGCAGTATTTT. This encodes CASSLLWTGRTDTQYF.

Comments on this clonotype: This may be a read error, as it is one base from a much larger clone. The chain couples TRBV4-1 to TRBJ2-7; 8 positions match TRBD1. The junction had 1 base not matched to a gene; V was cut back by 2 bases and J by 1 base. The CDR3 covers 14 residues. CDR1 is MGHRA, CDR2 YSYEKL, per germline. The CDR3 protein is CASSQHRGSYEQYF. The CDR3 region has the DNA TGCGCCAGCAGCCAACACAGGGGGTCCTACGAGCAGTACTTC.

A word on this clonotype: A much larger clone differs by one base, so this may be a read error. The rearrangement links TRBV12-3 or TRBV12-4 to TRBJ2-7; possibly TRBD2 for D (6 bases). This CDR3 region has 14 residues. The germline V and J ends were trimmed by 6 bases and 4 bases, with 16 bases remaining between them. The DNA of the CDR3 is TGTGCCAGCAGCTGCGGCGGGGACCGATACGAGCAGTACTTC. The encoded protein is CASSCGGDRYEQYF.

Many counts were recorded for this clonotype. The gene calls are TRBV10-2 and TRBJ1-5; TRBD1 matches at 7 bases. CDR3 size: 14 residues. V trimming: 4 bases; J trimming: 5 bases; junction bases outside the gene matches: 5. Germline V gene lookup returns CDR1 WSHSY and CDR2 SAAADI. CDR3 DNA: TGCGCCAGCAGTGGGGCAGGGGGATATCAGCCCCAGCATTTT. Its translation: CASSGAGGYQPQHF.

This clonotype was observed many times. V gene TRBV19 combines with J gene TRBJ2-3; possible D gene TRBD1, 5 bases. The V end was cut by 2 bases, the J end by 5 bases, with 5 bases between. Germline V gene data show CDR1 as LNHDA and CDR2 as SQIVND (reference sequence). CDR3 length: 12 amino acids. DNA of the CDR3: TGTGCCAGTAGTATACAGGGAGATACGCAGTATTTT. Protein product: CASSIQGDTQYF.

Regarding this clonotype: At one of its ends the junction is not consistent with the germline gene, which may arise from a read error. The chain is built from TRBV6-7 and TRBJ2-2; 9 nucleotides match TRBD2. TRBV6-7 carries the ORF label, with uncertain function. CDR3 size: 14 residues. The DNA for the CDR3 is TGTGCCAGCATGCGGGGGGGCCTACCCGGGGGGCTGTTTTTT. Its translation is CASMRGGLPGGLFF.

This clonotype was counted at least ten times. V gene TRBV15 combines with J gene TRBJ1-5; unclear D gene. The germline gives CDR1 LNHNV, CDR2 YYDKDF (reference sequence). CDR3 length equals 13 residues. Trimming left V 5 bases short and J 4 bases short, with 9 bases between. CDR3 bases: TGTGCCACCAGCCGGACCGCGAATCAGCCCCAGCATTTT. Its translation is CATSRTANQPQHF.

This clonotype appeared many times. The chain uses TRBV19 and TRBJ2-7; D might be TRBD1 (6 bases). Germline assignment: CDR1 LNHDA and CDR2 SQIVND (reference sequence). V lost 5 bases, J lost 0 bases, and 17 bases lay in between. The CDR3 sequence is 16 residues long. CDR3 amino acids: CASSPEHRAYSYEQYF. In nucleotides, the CDR3 is TGTGCCAGTAGTCCAGAACACAGGGCATACTCCTACGAGCAGTACTTC.

The rearrangement links TRBV7-8 to TRBJ2-1, with TRBD2 as a possible D gene (7 bases). The CDR3 runs to 12 residues. Deletions cut 6 bases from V and 9 bases from J, with 12 bases between. Germline CDR1 is SGHVS and CDR2 is FQNEAQ. CDR3 in amino acids: CASRYRGGEQFF. In DNA, the CDR3 is TGTGCCAGCAGATATAGGGGGGGTGAGCAGTTCTTC.

The sample holds many counts of this clonotype. The chain has TRBV5-8 and TRBJ2-3, with TRBD2 as a possible D gene (6 bases). CDR1 is SGHTS, CDR2 YDEGEE, per germline. Trimming took 3 bases from V and 0 from J, leaving 11 bases between them. This CDR3 region has 15 residues. The CDR3 DNA reads TGTGCCAGCAGCTACGAAGGGACTAGCACAGATACGCAGTATTTT. Translation gives CASSYEGTSTDTQYF.

The rearrangement uses TRBV2 and TRBJ2-7; 8 bases line up with TRBD1. The CDR3 is 14 residues long. V dropped 6 bases and J dropped 6; count of bases not matched to a gene: 10. The germline gives CDR1 SNHLY, CDR2 FYNNEI. CDR3 sequence reads: CASSSLDRAIEQYF. For the CDR3, the DNA is TGTGCCAGCAGCTCGCTGGACAGGGCCATCGAGCAGTACTTC.